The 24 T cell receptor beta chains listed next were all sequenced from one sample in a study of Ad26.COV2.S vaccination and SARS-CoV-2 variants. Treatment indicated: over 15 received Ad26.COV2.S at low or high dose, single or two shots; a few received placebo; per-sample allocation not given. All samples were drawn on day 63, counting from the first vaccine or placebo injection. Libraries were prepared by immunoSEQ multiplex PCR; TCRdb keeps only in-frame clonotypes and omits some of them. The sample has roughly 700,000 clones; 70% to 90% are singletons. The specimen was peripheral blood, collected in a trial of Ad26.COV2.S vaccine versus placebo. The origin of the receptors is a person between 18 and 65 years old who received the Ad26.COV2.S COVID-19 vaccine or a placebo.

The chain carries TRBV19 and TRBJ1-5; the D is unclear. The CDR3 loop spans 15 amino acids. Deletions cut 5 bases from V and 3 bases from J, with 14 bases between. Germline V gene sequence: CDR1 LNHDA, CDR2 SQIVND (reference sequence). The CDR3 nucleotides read TGTGCCAGTAGTCCACCCAGGAATATCAATCAGCCCCAGCATTTT. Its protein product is CASSPPRNINQPQHF. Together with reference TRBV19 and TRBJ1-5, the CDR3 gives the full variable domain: DGGITQSPKYLFRKEGQNVTLSCEQNLNHDAMYWYRQDPGQGLRLIYYSQIVNDFQKGDIAEGYSVSREKKESFPLTVTSAQKNPTAFYLCASSPPRNINQPQHFGDGTRLSIL.

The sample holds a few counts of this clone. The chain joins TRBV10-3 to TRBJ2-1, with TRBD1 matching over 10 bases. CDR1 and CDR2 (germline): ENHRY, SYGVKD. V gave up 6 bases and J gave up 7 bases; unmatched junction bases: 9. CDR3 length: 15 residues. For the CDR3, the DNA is TGTGCCATCAGCCGGGACAGGGGCTCAGGGAATGAGCAGTTCTTC. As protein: CAISRDRGSGNEQFF.

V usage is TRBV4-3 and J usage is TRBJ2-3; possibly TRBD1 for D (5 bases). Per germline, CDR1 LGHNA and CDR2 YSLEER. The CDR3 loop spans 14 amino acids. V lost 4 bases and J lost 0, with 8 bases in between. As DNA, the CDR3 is TGCGCCAGCAGCCCGACAGTTAGCACAGATACGCAGTATTTT. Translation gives CASSPTVSTDTQYF.

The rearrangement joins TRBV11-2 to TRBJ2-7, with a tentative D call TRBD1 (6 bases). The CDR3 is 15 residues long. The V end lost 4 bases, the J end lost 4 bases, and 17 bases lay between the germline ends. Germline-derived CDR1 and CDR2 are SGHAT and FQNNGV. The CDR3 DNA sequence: TGTGCCAGCAGCTCCCTGGCAGGGGCGAAATACGAGCAGTACTTC. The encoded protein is CASSSLAGAKYEQYF.

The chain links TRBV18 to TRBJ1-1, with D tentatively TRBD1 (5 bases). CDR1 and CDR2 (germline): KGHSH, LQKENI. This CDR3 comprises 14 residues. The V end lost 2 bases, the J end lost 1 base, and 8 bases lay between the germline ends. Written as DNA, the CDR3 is TGTGCCAGCTCACCAGGGGCCGCGAACACTGAAGCTTTCTTT. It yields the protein CASSPGAANTEAFF. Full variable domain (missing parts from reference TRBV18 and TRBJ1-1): NAGVMQNPRHLVRRRGQEARLRCSPMKGHSHVYWYRQLPEEGLKFMVYLQKENIIDESGMPKERFSAEFPKEGPSILRIQQVVRGDSAAYFCASSPGAANTEAFFGQGTRLTVV.

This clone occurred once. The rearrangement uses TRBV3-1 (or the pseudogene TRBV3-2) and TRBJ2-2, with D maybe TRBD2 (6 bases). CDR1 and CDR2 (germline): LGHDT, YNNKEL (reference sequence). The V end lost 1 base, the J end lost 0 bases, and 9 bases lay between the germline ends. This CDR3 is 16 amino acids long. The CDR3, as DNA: TGTGCCAGCAGCCAAGGGAGGGGTACGAACACCGGGGAGCTGTTTTTT. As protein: CASSQGRGTNTGELFF.

The CDR3 protein is CASSYRGSPPEQYF. In DNA form, the CDR3 reads TGTGCCAGCAGTTACAGGGGTAGCCCTCCGGAGCAGTACTTC. The chain couples TRBV6-5 to TRBJ2-7; TRBD1 might be the D (5 bases). V lost 2 bases to trimming and J lost 7 bases, with 15 bases between them. The length of the CDR3 is 14 residues. The germline V gene has CDR1 MNHEY and CDR2 SVGAGI.

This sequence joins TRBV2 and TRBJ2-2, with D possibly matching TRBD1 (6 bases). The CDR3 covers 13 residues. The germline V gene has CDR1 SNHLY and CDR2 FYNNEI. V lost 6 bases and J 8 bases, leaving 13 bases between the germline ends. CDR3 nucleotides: TGTGCCAGCAGCCAACAGGGAAGAGGGGAGCTGTTTTTT. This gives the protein CASSQQGRGELFF. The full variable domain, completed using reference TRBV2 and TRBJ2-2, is EPEVTQTPSHQVTQMGQEVILRCVPISNHLYFYWYRQILGQKVEFLVSFYNNEISEKSEIFDDQFSVERPDGSNFTLKIRSTKLEDSAMYFCASSQQGRGELFFGEGSRLTVL.

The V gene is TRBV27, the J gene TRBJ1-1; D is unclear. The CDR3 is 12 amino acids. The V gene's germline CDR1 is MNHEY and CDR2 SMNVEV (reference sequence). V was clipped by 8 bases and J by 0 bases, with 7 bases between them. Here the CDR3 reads CASGLLNTEAFF. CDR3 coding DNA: TGTGCCAGCGGACTCTTGAACACTGAAGCTTTCTTT.

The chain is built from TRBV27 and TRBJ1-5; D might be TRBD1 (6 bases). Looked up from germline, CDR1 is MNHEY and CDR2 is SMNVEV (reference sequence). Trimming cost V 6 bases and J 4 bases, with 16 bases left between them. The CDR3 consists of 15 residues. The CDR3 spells CASSPFQGSNQPQHF. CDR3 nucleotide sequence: TGTGCCAGCAGCCCATTCCAGGGGTCTAATCAGCCCCAGCATTTT.

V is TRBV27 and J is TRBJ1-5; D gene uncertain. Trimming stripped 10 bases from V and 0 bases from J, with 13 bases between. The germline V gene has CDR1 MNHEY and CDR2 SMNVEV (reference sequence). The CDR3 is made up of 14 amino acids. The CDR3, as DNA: TGTGCCACCGACCGGCAATATAGCAATCAGCCCCAGCATTTT. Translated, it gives CATDRQYSNQPQHF.

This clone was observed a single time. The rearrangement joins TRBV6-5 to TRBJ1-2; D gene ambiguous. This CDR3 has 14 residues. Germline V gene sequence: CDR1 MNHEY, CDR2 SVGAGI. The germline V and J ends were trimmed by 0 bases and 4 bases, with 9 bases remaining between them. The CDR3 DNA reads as TGTGCCAGCAGTTACTCGTACGGTCTCTATGGCTACACCTTC. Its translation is CASSYSYGLYGYTF.

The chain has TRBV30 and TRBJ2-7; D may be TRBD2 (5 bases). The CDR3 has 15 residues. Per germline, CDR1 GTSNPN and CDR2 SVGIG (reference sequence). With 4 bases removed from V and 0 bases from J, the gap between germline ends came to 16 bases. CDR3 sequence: CAWTADGGRSYEQYF. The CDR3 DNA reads TGTGCCTGGACTGCCGACGGAGGCCGCTCCTACGAGCAGTACTTC.

The CDR3 sequence: CASSFGGSAYEQYF. The CDR3 bases are TGTGCCAGCAGCTTTGGCGGGTCCGCCTACGAGCAGTACTTC. The J gene is TRBJ2-7, the V gene TRBV7-2, with TRBD2 as a possible D gene (5 bases). The CDR3 spans 14 residues. V was trimmed by 3 bases and J by 2 bases, leaving 11 bases between them. CDR1 and CDR2 from the germline V gene are SGHTA and FQGNSA.

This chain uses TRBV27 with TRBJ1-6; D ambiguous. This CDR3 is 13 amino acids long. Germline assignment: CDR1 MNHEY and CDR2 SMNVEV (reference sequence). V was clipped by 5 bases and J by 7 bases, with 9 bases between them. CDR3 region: CASSRDQNSPLHF. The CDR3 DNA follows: TGTGCCAGCAGTCGAGACCAAAATTCACCCCTCCACTTT.

The DNA of the CDR3 is TGTGCCAGCAGCCAAAAGTGGGCAGTATCCTACAATGAGCAGTTCTTC. Its protein product is CASSQKWAVSYNEQFF. The genes are TRBV14 and TRBJ2-1; D not resolved. Germline lookup yields CDR1 SGHDN and CDR2 FVKESK. This CDR3 has 16 residues. Trimming left V 2 bases short and J 1 base short, with 12 bases between.

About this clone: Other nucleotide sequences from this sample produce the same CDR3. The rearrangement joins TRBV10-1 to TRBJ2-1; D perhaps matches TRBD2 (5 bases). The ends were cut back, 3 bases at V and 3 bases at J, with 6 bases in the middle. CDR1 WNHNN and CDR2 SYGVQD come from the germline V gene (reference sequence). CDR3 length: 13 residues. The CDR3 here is CASSERGYNEQFF. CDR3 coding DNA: TGCGCCAGCAGTGAACGGGGCTACAATGAGCAGTTCTTC.

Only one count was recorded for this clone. The CDR3 nucleotides read TGTGCCAGTAGTATTAAGGTTGCGGGATTGAACACTGAAGCTTTCTTT. Its translation: CASSIKVAGLNTEAFF. The J gene is TRBJ1-1, the V gene TRBV19; D remains unclear. The V gene's germline CDR1 is LNHDA and CDR2 SQIVND (reference sequence). V was pared by 3 bases and J by 0 bases, with 14 bases between. CDR3 size: 16 residues.

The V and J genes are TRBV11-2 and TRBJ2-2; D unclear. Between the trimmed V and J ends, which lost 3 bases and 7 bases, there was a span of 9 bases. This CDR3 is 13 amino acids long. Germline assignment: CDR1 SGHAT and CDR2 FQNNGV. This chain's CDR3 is CASSFPSGGELFF. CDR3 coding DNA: TGTGCCAGCAGCTTCCCGTCGGGCGGGGAGCTGTTTTTT. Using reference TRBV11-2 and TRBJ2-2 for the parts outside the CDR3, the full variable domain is EAGVAQSPRYKIIEKRQSVAFWCNPISGHATLYWYQQILGQGPKLLIQFQNNGVVDDSQLPKDRFSAERLKGVDSTLKIQPAKLEDSAVYLCASSFPSGGELFFGEGSRLTVL.

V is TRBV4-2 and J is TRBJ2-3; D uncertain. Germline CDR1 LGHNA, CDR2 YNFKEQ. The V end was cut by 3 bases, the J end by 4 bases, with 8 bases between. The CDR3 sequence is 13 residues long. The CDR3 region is CASSQEIADTQYF. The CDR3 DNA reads TGTGCCAGCAGCCAGGAGATTGCAGATACGCAGTATTTT.

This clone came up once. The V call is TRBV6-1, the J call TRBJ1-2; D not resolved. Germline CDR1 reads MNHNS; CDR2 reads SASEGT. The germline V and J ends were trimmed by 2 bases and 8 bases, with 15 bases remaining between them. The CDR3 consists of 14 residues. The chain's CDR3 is CASSEQRLLSGYTF. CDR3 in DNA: TGTGCCAGCAGTGAACAACGTCTCCTTTCGGGCTACACCTTC.

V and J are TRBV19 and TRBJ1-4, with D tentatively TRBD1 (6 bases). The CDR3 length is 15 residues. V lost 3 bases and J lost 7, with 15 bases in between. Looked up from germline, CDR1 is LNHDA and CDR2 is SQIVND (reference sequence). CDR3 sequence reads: CASSIGAGGREKLFF. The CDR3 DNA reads TGTGCCAGTAGTATCGGGGCCGGGGGGCGTGAAAAACTGTTTTTT.

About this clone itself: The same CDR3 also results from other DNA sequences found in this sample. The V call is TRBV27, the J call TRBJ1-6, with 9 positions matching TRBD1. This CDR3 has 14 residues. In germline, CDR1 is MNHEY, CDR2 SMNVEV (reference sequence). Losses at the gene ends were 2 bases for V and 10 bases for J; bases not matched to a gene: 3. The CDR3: CASSLRTGVSPLHF. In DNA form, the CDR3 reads TGTGCCAGCAGTTTAAGGACAGGGGTCTCACCCCTCCACTTT.

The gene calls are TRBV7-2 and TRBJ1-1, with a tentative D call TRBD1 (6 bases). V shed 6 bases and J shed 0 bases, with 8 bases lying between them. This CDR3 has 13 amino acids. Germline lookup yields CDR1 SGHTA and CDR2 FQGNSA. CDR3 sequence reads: CASSSGVNTEAFF. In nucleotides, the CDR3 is TGTGCCAGCAGTTCAGGGGTGAACACTGAAGCTTTCTTT. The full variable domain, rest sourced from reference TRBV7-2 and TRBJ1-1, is GAGVSQSPSNKVTEKGKDVELRCDPISGHTALYWYRQSLGQGLEFLIYFQGNSAPDKSGLPSDRFSAERTGGSVSTLTIQRTQQEDSAVYLCASSSGVNTEAFFGQGTRLTVV.